The 10 T cell receptor beta chains given below trace back to one sample, sequenced in a study of T cell repertoires in cytomegalovirus infection. TCRdb independently ran MiXCR on the reads; one entry per CDR3 protein. The sample records under 350,000 distinct CDR3 sequences, about 8.8% being singletons. The sequencing input was PBMCs. The receptors come from a human donor in good health (CMV status not recorded). Some clones in this sample may be carry-over from other donors' samples.

The V and J genes are TRBV7-6 and TRBJ2-1, with D tentatively TRBD2 (6 bases). Germline lookup yields CDR1 SGHVS and CDR2 FNYEAQ. The V end was cut by 3 bases, the J end by 2 bases, with 20 bases between. The CDR3 spans 18 residues. CDR3 protein: CASSFRMGEAEPYNEQFF. The CDR3 coding sequence is TGTGCCAGCAGCTTCCGTATGGGGGAGGCAGAACCCTACAATGAGCAGTTCTTC.

This clonotype was observed many times. This chain links TRBV15 with TRBJ2-3; D is unclear. In germline, CDR1 is LNHNV, CDR2 YYDKDF (reference sequence). Deletions cut 0 bases from V and 0 bases from J, with 13 bases between. This CDR3 has 17 residues. Here the CDR3 DNA reads TGTGCCACCAGCAGAGAGTCCGGCCCTCCTAGCACAGATACGCAGTATTTT. Protein sequence: CATSRESGPPSTDTQYF.

This clonotype occurred many times. The rearrangement uses TRBV20-1 and TRBJ2-1, with TRBD1 identical over 7 bases. J was trimmed by 7 bases and V by 0 bases; bases with no gene match: 6. The CDR3 contains 14 residues. CDR1 and CDR2 from the germline V gene are DFQATT and SNEGSKA (reference sequence). For the CDR3, the DNA is TGCAGTGCTAGAGATCAGGGACAGCCTAATGAGCAGTTCTTC. Its translation is CSARDQGQPNEQFF.

This clonotype has ten or more counts. The chain couples TRBV5-8 to TRBJ1-6, with 8 nucleotides matching TRBD1. Germline CDR1 SGHTS, CDR2 YDEGEE. V lost 6 bases and J lost 6; bases outside the gene matches: 11. The CDR3 sequence is 16 residues long. The CDR3 DNA reads as TGTGCCAGCACCTCTCCCGGACAGGGAGCTAATTCACCCCTCCACTTT. It encodes CASTSPGQGANSPLHF. Full variable domain (outside the CDR3, taken from reference TRBV5-8 and TRBJ1-6): EAGVTQSPTHLIKTRGQQATLRCSPISGHTSVYWYQQALGLGLQFLLWYDEGEERNRGNFPPRFSGRQFPNYSSELNVNALELEDSALYLCASTSPGQGANSPLHFGNGTRLTVT.

In this sample, this clonotype turned up many times. J is TRBJ2-6 and V is TRBV12-3 or TRBV12-4, with D possibly being TRBD2 (6 bases). V shed 5 bases and J shed 2 bases, with 13 bases lying between them. The CDR3 is 16 residues long. The CDR3 region has the DNA TGTGCCAGCAGTGCCCACGGGGGTGCTGGGGCCAACGTCCTGACTTTC. Its translation: CASSAHGGAGANVLTF.

Remarks on this clonotype: This may be a read error, as it is one base from a much larger clone. This chain joins TRBV19 and TRBJ1-1; 7 bases map to TRBD1. The V and J ends lost 4 bases and 0 bases, in that order; junction bases with no gene match: 8. The CDR3 runs 16 residues. CDR1 is LNHDA, CDR2 SQIVND, per germline (reference sequence). This chain's CDR3 is CASSKLRQGMNTEAFF. The CDR3 DNA reads as TGTGCCAGTAGTAAGCTTAGACAGGGAATGAACACTGAAGCTTTCTTT.

This clonotype was seen many times. The CDR3 bases are TGTGCCAGCAGCTTACGGACTAGCGGGGGGTCCGGGGAGCTGTTTTTT. Protein: CASSLRTSGGSGELFF. This chain uses TRBV7-2 with TRBJ2-2, with 14 nucleotides matching TRBD2. The CDR3 is made up of 16 amino acids. The V and J ends lost 2 bases and 6 bases, in that order; junction bases with no gene match: 2. The germline V gene has CDR1 SGHTA and CDR2 FQGNSA.

J is TRBJ2-3 and V is TRBV29-1; no definite D call. The CDR3 is made up of 12 amino acids. Trimming took 3 bases from V and 7 from J, leaving 11 bases between them. In germline, CDR1 is SQVTM, CDR2 ANQGSEA. The CDR3 coding sequence is TGCAGCGTTGACACGGTTGGAAATACGCAGTATTTT. Protein product: CSVDTVGNTQYF.

This rearrangement joins TRBV20-1 to TRBJ2-2; 8 bases fit TRBD1. The V segment lost 7 bases and the J segment 6 bases; nucleotides outside the gene matches: 16. CDR1 and CDR2 (germline): DFQATT, SNEGSKA (reference sequence). The CDR3 sequence is 16 residues long. CDR3 DNA: TGCAGTGGTACCCACCCTTTGACAGGGGTACCCGGGGAGCTGTTTTTT. Its translation: CSGTHPLTGVPGELFF.

In this sample, this clonotype turned up many times. Just one base apart from a much larger clone, this may be a read error. The chain is built from TRBV6-2 or TRBV6-3 and TRBJ2-2; unclear D gene. The CDR3 totals 13 residues. Trimming pared 2 bases from V and 3 bases from J, leaving 4 bases between. CDR1 is MNHEY and CDR2 is SVGEGT in the germline V gene. The CDR3 loop is CASSYRDTGELFF. Here the CDR3 DNA reads TGTGCCAGCAGTTACAGGGACACCGGGGAGCTGTTTTTT.